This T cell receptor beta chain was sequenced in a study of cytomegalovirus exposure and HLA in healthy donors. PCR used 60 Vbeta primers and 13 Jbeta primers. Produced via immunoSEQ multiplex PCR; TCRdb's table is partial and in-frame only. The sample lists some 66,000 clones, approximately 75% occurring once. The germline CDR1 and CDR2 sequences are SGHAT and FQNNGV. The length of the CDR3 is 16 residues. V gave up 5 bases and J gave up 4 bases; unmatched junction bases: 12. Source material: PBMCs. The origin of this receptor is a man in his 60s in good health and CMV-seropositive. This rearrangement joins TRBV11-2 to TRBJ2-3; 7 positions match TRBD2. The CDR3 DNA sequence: TGTGCCAGCAGCATACGTCATCCTCGGGGGGCAGATACGCAGTATTTT. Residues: CASSIRHPRGADTQYF.